This TCR beta chain was identified in a study of early T cells in non-severe SARS-CoV-2 infection. About the research overall: The study sequenced bulk RNA from unsorted whole blood, with chains unpaired.

This clonotype has a count of ten or more. Its antigen remains unknown. Study-level results: Anti-spike CD8 specificities were favored by VDJdb matching, whose results missed private and CD4 specificities.

cDNA molecules, individually, were tagged with unique molecular identifiers. Using its own MiXCR run on the 5' RACE reads, TCRdb lists one record per CDR3 protein. The table includes about 98,000 distinct CDR3 sequences, around 10% detected once. The sample taken for sequencing was whole blood. The clonotype was recovered from an adult who was a healthcare worker with PCR-confirmed SARS-CoV-2 infection or an uninfected control (not recorded which).

The CDR3 is CASSPPGSNIQYF. The CDR3 DNA reads as TGTGCCAGCAGCCCGCCGGGGAGCAACATTCAGTACTTC. This chain joins TRBV13 and TRBJ2-4, with D possibly being TRBD2 (5 bases). The germline V and J ends were trimmed by 5 bases and 7 bases, with 12 bases remaining between them. The CDR3 runs to 13 residues. CDR1 is PRHDT, CDR2 FYEKMQ, per germline (reference sequence).